What follows are 9 T cell receptor beta chains derived from one specimen sequenced in a study of vaccination effects on CD4 cells after COVID-19. Which antigens these TCRs recognize remains unknown. Following an approximately 9-day culture, CD4+ T cells were purified. Participants received two doses of either the BNT162b2 or mRNA-1273 vaccine. Repertoires were generated with immunoSEQ multiplex PCR, while TCRdb's copy carries only in-frame clones and drops some. The sample has approximately 47,000 clones, 55% to 75% seen once; the top ten hold around 7%. The sequences come from CD4+ T cells from PBMCs cultured without peptide, collected after COVID-19 vaccination. The source of these receptors is a human donor who received a COVID-19 vaccine.

The chain joins TRBV2 to TRBJ1-5; 10 bases map to TRBD1. This CDR3 region has 14 residues. CDR1 and CDR2 (germline): SNHLY, FYNNEI. After removal of 5 bases from V and 6 bases from J, the junction contained 4 bases not matched to a gene. The CDR3 sequence: CASSPGQGTQPQHF. Here the CDR3 DNA reads TGTGCCAGCAGTCCGGGACAGGGGACTCAGCCCCAGCATTTT. The variable domain in full, with the rest retrieved from reference TRBV2 and TRBJ1-5, is EPEVTQTPSHQVTQMGQEVILRCVPISNHLYFYWYRQILGQKVEFLVSFYNNEISEKSEIFDDQFSVERPDGSNFTLKIRSTKLEDSAMYFCASSPGQGTQPQHFGDGTRLSIL.

The chain joins TRBV19 to TRBJ2-3; D is unresolved. The CDR3 loop spans 14 amino acids. Germline V lookup: CDR1 LNHDA, CDR2 SQIVND (reference sequence). V lost 4 bases to trimming and J lost 2 bases, with 10 bases between them. CDR3 in amino acids: CASSTGQDTDTQYF. CDR3 bases: TGTGCCAGTAGTACTGGGCAGGACACAGATACGCAGTATTTT.

This rearrangement joins TRBV5-1 to TRBJ2-4, with D possibly called TRBD1 or TRBD2 (5 bases each). This CDR3 comprises 13 residues. V dropped 2 bases and J dropped 5 bases, with 8 bases sitting between them. Germline V lookup: CDR1 SGHRS, CDR2 YFSETQ. The CDR3 nucleotides read TGCGCCAGCAGCTTCCGGGGCGAAAACATTCAGTACTTC. This gives the protein CASSFRGENIQYF.

This rearrangement joins TRBV27 to TRBJ2-6, with D possibly TRBD2 on 6 matching bases. Germline values: CDR1 MNHEY, CDR2 SMNVEV (reference sequence). The CDR3 is 15 residues long. Trimming shortened V by 4 bases and J by 4 bases, and 11 bases separated the two germline ends. CDR3 protein: CASSSWGVGANVLTF. The CDR3 DNA is TGTGCCAGCAGTTCGTGGGGGGTAGGGGCCAACGTCCTGACTTTC.

The chain uses TRBV7-8 and TRBJ2-1, with 12 nucleotides matching TRBD2. Losses at the gene ends were 1 base for V and 9 bases for J; bases not matched to a gene: 10. The CDR3 length is 17 residues. CDR1 is SGHVS and CDR2 is FQNEAQ in the germline V gene. DNA for the CDR3: TGTGCCAGCAGCTTAGGAGGTCTAGCGGGGGGGGCTGGTGAGCAGTTCTTC. This gives the protein CASSLGGLAGGAGEQFF.

The chain uses TRBV6-1 and TRBJ2-3; D is unresolved. The CDR3 loop spans 12 amino acids. Trimming took 1 base from V and 5 from J, leaving 4 bases between them. Per the germline V gene, CDR1 is MNHNS and CDR2 is SASEGT. The CDR3 bases are TGTGCCAGCAGTGAAGGTAAAGATACGCAGTATTTT. The encoded protein is CASSEGKDTQYF.

V and J are TRBV11-2 and TRBJ2-7; D not resolved. This CDR3 is 13 amino acids long. Germline values: CDR1 SGHAT, CDR2 FQNNGV. Trimming took 0 bases from V and 2 from J, leaving 5 bases between them. The CDR3 is CASSLDPAYEQYF. CDR3 in DNA: TGTGCCAGCAGCTTAGATCCAGCCTACGAGCAGTACTTC.

V and J are TRBV27 and TRBJ1-5; D gene uncertain. Germline CDR1 reads MNHEY; CDR2 reads SMNVEV (reference sequence). V dropped 2 bases and J dropped 1 base, with 6 bases sitting between them. The CDR3 has 14 residues. The CDR3 is CASSLGRSNQPQHF. Written as DNA, the CDR3 is TGTGCCAGCAGTTTAGGACGGAGCAATCAGCCCCAGCATTTT.

The chain combines TRBV12-5 with TRBJ2-7; D is undetermined. Trimming took off 1 base at V and 4 bases at J, with 2 bases between the two ends. This CDR3 spans 11 amino acids. Per the germline V gene, CDR1 is LGHNT and CDR2 is FRNRAP. The CDR3 region has the DNA TGTGCTAGTGGTTTGGGTTACGAGCAGTACTTC. Its protein is CASGLGYEQYF.